The 10 T cell receptor beta chains given below trace back to one sample, sequenced in a study of OX40 agonist ivuxolimab in advanced cancers. Some clones are missing from TCRdb's copy, which holds only in-frame ones; the method was immunoSEQ multiplex PCR. Altogether tens of thousands of clones are present, 70% to 90% being singletons, with the ten largest covering around 28%. Sequences were derived from CD4+ or CD8+ T cells sorted from blood, sampled in a trial of the OX40 agonist ivuxolimab. The receptor source for this set is an adult with an advanced solid tumor such as melanoma, head and neck, liver or kidney cancer.

This chain uses TRBV6-5 with TRBJ1-1; the D gene is possibly TRBD1 (5 bases). V lost 6 bases to trimming and J lost 1 base, with 15 bases between them. The CDR3 is made up of 15 amino acids. The germline V gene encodes CDR1 MNHEY and CDR2 SVGAGI. The CDR3 protein is CASRRWGERNTEAFF. CDR3 coding DNA: TGTGCCAGCAGACGCTGGGGGGAGAGGAACACTGAAGCTTTCTTT.

The rearrangement links TRBV6-1 to TRBJ2-7; a weak D match, TRBD2 (6 bases). CDR1 MNHNS and CDR2 SASEGT come from the germline V gene. V was cut by 3 bases and J by 2 bases, with 11 bases left in between. The CDR3 covers 14 residues. CDR3 nucleotides: TGTGCCAGCAGTGACCGGGACTTTACCTACGAGCAGTACTTC. It translates to CASSDRDFTYEQYF.

V is TRBV6-1 and J is TRBJ2-3; the D gene is possibly TRBD2 (6 bases). Germline-derived CDR1 and CDR2 are MNHNS and SASEGT. The CDR3 length is 15 residues. V was cut by 4 bases and J by 6 bases, with 17 bases left in between. The DNA for the CDR3 is TGTGCCAGCAGTGTCCAGGAGGGTTATTTGGATACGCAGTATTTT. Amino acid sequence: CASSVQEGYLDTQYF.

V usage is TRBV7-8 and J usage is TRBJ1-3; unclear D gene. Germline assignment: CDR1 SGHVS and CDR2 FQNEAQ. V was cut by 3 bases and J by 4 bases, with 1 base left in between. CDR3 length equals 11 residues. CDR3 sequence (DNA): TGTGCCAGCAGCTTCGGAAACACCATATATTTT. This translates into CASSFGNTIYF. The whole variable domain, filled in from reference TRBV7-8 and TRBJ1-3, reads GAGVSQSPRYKVAKRGQDVALRCDPISGHVSLFWYQQALGQGPEFLTYFQNEAQLDKSGLPSDRFFAERPEGSVSTLKIQRTQQEDSAVYLCASSFGNTIYFGEGSWLTVV.

The rearrangement joins TRBV4-1 to TRBJ2-1; D is possibly TRBD1 or TRBD2 (6 bases each). From germline, CDR1 is MGHRA and CDR2 YSYEKL. The V end was cut by 6 bases, the J end by 2 bases, with 14 bases between. The CDR3 has 15 amino acids. The CDR3 coding sequence is TGCGCCAGCAGTGTGGAGGGGGGCGCCTACAATGAGCAGTTCTTC. Protein sequence: CASSVEGGAYNEQFF.

This clone was seen a single time. The V and J genes are TRBV29-1 and TRBJ1-1; 8 nucleotides line up with TRBD1. With 3 bases clipped from V and 6 bases from J, the junction kept 9 bases outside the gene matches. The CDR3 runs 14 residues. The germline gives CDR1 SQVTM, CDR2 ANQGSEA. The CDR3 DNA sequence: TGCAGCGTTGACTCCGGGACAGGACCACCTGAAGCTTTCTTT. This codes for CSVDSGTGPPEAFF.

The rearrangement uses TRBV11-3 and TRBJ2-1; 10 bases are a match to TRBD2. This CDR3 is 16 amino acids long. CDR1 is SGHNT, CDR2 YENEEA, per germline. The J segment lost 5 bases and the V segment lost 9 bases, leaving 13 bases of the junction unmatched. In nucleotides, the CDR3 is TGTGCCAGGGGAAGACTAGCGGGCAAGATTAACAATGAGCAGTTCTTC. It codes for CARGRLAGKINNEQFF.

V and J are TRBV19 and TRBJ2-1, with a possible D match to TRBD2 (5 bases). Trimming left V 2 bases short and J 14 bases short, with 25 bases between. Per germline, CDR1 LNHDA and CDR2 SQIVND (reference sequence). CDR3 length equals 16 residues. CDR3 residues: CASSIRSERPPVGEFF. The CDR3 DNA follows: TGTGCCAGTAGTATACGATCAGAGCGCCCCCCCGTCGGGGAGTTCTTC.

This chain connects TRBV7-6 to TRBJ2-1; a possible D gene is TRBD1 (9 bases). The CDR3 totals 19 residues. Trimming left V 3 bases short and J 8 bases short, with 29 bases between. Germline assignment: CDR1 SGHVS and CDR2 FNYEAQ. DNA of the CDR3: TGTGCCAGCAGCTTCCGGACAGGGGCGAATCGAGCGGGAGACCATGAGCAGTTCTTC. Translation gives CASSFRTGANRAGDHEQFF.

This chain links TRBV10-3 with TRBJ2-1; 14 bases agree with TRBD2. Germline trimming cut 7 bases from V and 5 bases from J; bases unmatched to any gene: 4. CDR1 is ENHRY, CDR2 SYGVKD, per germline. The CDR3 runs to 15 residues. CDR3 coding DNA: TGTGCCATCACTAAGGGACTAGCGGGGGACAATGAGCAGTTCTTC. It encodes CAITKGLAGDNEQFF.